This TCR beta chain was documented in a study of Tregs in tolerant kidney transplant recipients. Measured with immunoSEQ multiplex PCR; TCRdb has only the in-frame clones, and not every one. The table has approximately 60,000 clones, 70% to 90% seen once. The CDR3 length is 14 residues. The V and J ends lost 6 bases and 2 bases, in that order; junction bases with no gene match: 8. Germline-derived CDR1 and CDR2 are SQVTM and ANQGSEA. Recipients received nonmyeloablative bone marrow transplants from related graft donors, with transient mixed chimerism. Unstimulated Tregs (CD4+CD25+CD127-) and CD4+CD25- non-Tregs were sorted from PBMCs. Study-wide findings and caveats: This study did not directly address biological reproducibility.

Comment on this clone: Its cognate antigen is unknown.

The sequencing here drew on CD4+ T cells from blood (PBMCs), taken 6 months after the transplant. The J gene is TRBJ2-7, the V gene TRBV29-1; 9 bases line up with TRBD1. This clonotype was obtained from a human patient who received a combined kidney and bone marrow transplant. Some T cells may originate from the graft donor. The CDR3 loop is CSVGTGTGPYEQYF. CDR3 coding DNA: TGCAGCGTGGGAACCGGGACAGGGCCCTACGAGCAGTACTTC.